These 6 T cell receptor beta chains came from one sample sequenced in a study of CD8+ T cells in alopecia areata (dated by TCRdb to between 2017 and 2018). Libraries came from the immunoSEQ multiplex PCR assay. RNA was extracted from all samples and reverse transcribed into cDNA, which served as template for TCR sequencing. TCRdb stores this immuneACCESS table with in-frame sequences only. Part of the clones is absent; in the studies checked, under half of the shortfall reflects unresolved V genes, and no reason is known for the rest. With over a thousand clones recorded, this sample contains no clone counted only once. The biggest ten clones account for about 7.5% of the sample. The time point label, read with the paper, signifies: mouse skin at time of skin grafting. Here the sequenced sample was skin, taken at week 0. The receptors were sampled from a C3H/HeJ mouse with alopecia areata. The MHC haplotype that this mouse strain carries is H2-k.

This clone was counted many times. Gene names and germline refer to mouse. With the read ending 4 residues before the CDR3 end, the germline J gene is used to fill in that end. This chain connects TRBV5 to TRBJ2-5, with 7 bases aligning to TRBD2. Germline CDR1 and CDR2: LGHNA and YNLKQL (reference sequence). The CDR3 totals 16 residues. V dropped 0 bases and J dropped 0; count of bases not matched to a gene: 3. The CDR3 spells CASSQDWGFNQDTQYF. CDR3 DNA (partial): TGTGCCAGCAGCCAAGACTGGGGGTTTAACCAAGAC.

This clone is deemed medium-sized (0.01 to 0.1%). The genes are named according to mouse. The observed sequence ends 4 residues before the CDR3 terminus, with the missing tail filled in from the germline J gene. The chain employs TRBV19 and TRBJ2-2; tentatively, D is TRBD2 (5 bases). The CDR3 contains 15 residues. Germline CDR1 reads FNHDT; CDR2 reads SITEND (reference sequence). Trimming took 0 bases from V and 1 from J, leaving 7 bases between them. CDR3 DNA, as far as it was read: TGTGCCAGCAGTATAGCTTGGGGAAACACCGGG. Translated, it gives CASSIAWGNTG. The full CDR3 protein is CASSIAWGNTGQLYF. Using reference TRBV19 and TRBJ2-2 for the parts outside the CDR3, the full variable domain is GGIITQTPKFLIGQEGQKLTLKCQQNFNHDTMYWYRQDSGKGLRLIYYSITENDLQKGDLSEGYDASREKKSSFSLTVTSAQKNEMAVFLCASSIAWGNTGQLYFGEGSKLTVL.

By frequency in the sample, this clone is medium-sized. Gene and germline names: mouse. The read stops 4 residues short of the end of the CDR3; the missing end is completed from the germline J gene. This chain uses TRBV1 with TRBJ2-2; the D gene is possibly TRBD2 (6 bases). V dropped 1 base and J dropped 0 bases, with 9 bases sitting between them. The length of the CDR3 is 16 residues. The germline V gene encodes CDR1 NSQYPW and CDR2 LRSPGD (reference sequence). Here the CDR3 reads CTCSAGLGTNTGQLYF. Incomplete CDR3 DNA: TGCACCTGCAGTGCAGGGCTGGGGACAAACACCGGG. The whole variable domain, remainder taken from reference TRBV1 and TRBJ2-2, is VTLLEQNPRWRLVPRGQAVNLRCILKNSQYPWMSWYQQDLQKQLQWLFTLRSPGDKEVKSLPGADYLATRVTDTELRLQVANMSQGRTLYCTCSAGLGTNTGQLYFGEGSKLTVL.

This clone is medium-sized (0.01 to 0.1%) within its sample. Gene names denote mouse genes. The CDR3 DNA, read in part, is TGTGCCAGCAGTGCCAGGGAC. This codes for CASSARD. The whole CDR3 sequence reads CASSARDTQYF. The chain recombines TRBV13-1 with TRBJ2-5, with unresolved D. The read terminates 4 residues ahead of where the CDR3 ends, so the germline J gene completes it. The germline V gene has CDR1 NSHNY and CDR2 SYGAGN. This CDR3 contains 11 residues.

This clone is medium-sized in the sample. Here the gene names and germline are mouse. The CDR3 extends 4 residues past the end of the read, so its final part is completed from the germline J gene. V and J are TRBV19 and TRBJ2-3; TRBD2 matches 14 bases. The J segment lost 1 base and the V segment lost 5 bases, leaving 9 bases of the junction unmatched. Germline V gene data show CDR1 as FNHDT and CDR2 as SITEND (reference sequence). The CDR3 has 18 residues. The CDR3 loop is CASSAGTGGARGAETLYF. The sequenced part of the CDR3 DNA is TGTGCCAGCAGCGCCGGGACTGGGGGGGCGCGAGGTGCAGAA.

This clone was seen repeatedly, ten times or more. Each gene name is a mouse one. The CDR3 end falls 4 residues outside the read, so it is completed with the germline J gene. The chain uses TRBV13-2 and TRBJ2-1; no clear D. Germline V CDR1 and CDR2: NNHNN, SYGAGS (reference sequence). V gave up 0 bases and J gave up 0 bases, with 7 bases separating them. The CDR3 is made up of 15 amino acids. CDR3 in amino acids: CASGDGGFNYAEQFF. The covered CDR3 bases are TGTGCCAGCGGTGATGGTGGGTTTAACTATGCT.